This T cell receptor (beta chain) came from a study of cytomegalovirus exposure and HLA in healthy donors. With 60 Vbeta and 13 Jbeta primers, the PCR was carried out. Only in-frame clones appear in the TCRdb table, and some are missing; sequencing was by immunoSEQ multiplex PCR. The table records 100,000 to 130,000 clones, about four fifths of them present only once. This clone was seen a single time. Germline V gene sequence: CDR1 SGHKS, CDR2 YYEKEE (reference sequence). The V end lost 2 bases, the J end lost 2 bases, and 10 bases lay between the germline ends. The CDR3 runs to 14 residues. The sequenced sample consisted of PBMCs. J is TRBJ1-2 and V is TRBV5-5; possibly TRBD1 for D (5 bases). The receptor's source is a man aged 25 to 45 in good health and CMV-seropositive. CDR3 residues: CASSFTRGNYGYTF. The CDR3 nucleotides are TGTGCCAGCAGCTTCACTCGGGGGAACTATGGCTACACCTTC. The full variable domain, its missing parts supplied by reference TRBV5-5 and TRBJ1-2, is DAGVTQSPTHLIKTRGQQVTLRCSPISGHKSVSWYQQVLGQGPQFIFQYYEKEERGRGNFPDRFSARQFPNYSSELNVNALLLGDSALYLCASSFTRGNYGYTFGSGTRLTVV.